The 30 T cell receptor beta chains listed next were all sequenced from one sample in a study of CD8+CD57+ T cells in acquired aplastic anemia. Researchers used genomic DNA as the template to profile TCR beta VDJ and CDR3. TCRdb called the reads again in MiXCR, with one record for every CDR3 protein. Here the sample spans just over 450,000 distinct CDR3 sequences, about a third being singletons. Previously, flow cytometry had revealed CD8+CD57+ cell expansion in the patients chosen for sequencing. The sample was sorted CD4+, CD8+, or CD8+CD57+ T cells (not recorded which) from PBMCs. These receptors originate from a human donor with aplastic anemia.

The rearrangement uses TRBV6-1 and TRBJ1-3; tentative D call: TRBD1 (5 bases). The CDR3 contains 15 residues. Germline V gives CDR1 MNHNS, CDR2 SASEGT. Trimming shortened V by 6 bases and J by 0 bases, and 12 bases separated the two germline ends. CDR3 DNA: TGTGCCAGCAGGGGGGACTCCGTCTCTGGAAACACCATATATTTT. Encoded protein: CASRGDSVSGNTIYF.

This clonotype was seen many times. CDR3 in DNA: TGTGCCACCAGCAGAGATTACGGGGGCGGATTGGGAAACACCATATATTTT. Translated: CATSRDYGGGLGNTIYF. This chain links TRBV15 with TRBJ1-3, with a tentative D call TRBD1 (6 bases). From germline, CDR1 is LNHNV and CDR2 YYDKDF (reference sequence). The CDR3 covers 17 residues. The V gene lost 0 bases and the J gene lost 4 bases, with 16 bases spanning the gap.

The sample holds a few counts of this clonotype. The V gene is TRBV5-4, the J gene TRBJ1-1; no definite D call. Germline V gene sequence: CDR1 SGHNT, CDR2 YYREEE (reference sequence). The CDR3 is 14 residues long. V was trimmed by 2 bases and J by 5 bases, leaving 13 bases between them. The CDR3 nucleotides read TGTGCCAGCAGCTTTCGGGGAGTAGGGACTGAAGCTTTCTTT. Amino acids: CASSFRGVGTEAFF.

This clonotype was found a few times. The CDR3 here is CAWSVKRNYGYTF. The CDR3 DNA is TGTGCCTGGAGTGTAAAACGGAACTATGGCTACACCTTC. The chain joins TRBV30 to TRBJ1-2; D gene ambiguous. Germline CDR1 and CDR2: GTSNPN and SVGIG (reference sequence). CDR3 length: 13 amino acids. With 0 bases removed from V and 2 bases from J, the gap between germline ends came to 7 bases.

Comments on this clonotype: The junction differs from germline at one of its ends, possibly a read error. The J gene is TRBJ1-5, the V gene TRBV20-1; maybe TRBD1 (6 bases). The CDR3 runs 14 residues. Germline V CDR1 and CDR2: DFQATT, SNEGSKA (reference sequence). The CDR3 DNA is TGCGGTGCCATTAAGGACCAAGGGGGTCAGCCCCAGCATTTT. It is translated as CGAIKDQGGQPQHF.

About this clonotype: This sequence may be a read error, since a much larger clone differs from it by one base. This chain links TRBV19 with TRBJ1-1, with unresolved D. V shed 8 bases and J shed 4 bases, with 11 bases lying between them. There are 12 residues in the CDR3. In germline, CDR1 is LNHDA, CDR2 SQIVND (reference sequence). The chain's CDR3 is CASATWGTEAFF. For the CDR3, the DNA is TGTGCCAGTGCCACCTGGGGCACTGAAGCTTTCTTT.

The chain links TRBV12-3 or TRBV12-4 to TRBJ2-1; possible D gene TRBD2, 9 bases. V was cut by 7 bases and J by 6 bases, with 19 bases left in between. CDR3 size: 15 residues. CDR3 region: CASTQGASGVNEQFF. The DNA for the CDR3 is TGTGCCAGCACCCAGGGGGCTAGCGGGGTCAATGAGCAGTTCTTC.

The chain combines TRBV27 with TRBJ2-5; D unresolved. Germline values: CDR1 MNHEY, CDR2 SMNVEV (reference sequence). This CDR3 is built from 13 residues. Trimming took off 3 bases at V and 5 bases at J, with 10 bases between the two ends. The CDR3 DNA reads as TGTGCCAGCAGTTTTCTGTTGGTGGAGACCCAGTACTTC. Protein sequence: CASSFLLVETQYF.

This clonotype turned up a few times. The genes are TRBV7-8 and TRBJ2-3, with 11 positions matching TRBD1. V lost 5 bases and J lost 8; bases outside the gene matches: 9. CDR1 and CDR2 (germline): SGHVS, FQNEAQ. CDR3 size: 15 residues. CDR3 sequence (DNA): TGTGCCAGCAGCCCCCGCCGGGACAGGGGGGGTACGCAGTATTTT. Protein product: CASSPRRDRGGTQYF.

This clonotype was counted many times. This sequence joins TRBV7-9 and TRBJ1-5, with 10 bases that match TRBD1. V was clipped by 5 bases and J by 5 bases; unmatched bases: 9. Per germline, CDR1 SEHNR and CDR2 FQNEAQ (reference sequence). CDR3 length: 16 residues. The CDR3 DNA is TGTGCCAGCAGCAGTACCGGGGGACAGGGGTATCAGCCCCAGCATTTT. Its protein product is CASSSTGGQGYQPQHF.

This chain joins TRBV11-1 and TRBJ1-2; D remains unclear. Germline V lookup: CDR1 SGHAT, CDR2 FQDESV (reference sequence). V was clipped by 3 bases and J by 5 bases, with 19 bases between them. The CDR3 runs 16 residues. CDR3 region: CASSFWEVTALYGYTF. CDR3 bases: TGTGCCAGCAGCTTCTGGGAAGTCACAGCTTTATATGGCTACACCTTC. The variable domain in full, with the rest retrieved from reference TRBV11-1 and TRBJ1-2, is EAEVAQSPRYKITEKSQAVAFWCDPISGHATLYWYRQILGQGPELLVQFQDESVVDDSQLPKDRFSAERLKGVDSTLKIQPAELGDSAMYLCASSFWEVTALYGYTFGSGTRLTVV.

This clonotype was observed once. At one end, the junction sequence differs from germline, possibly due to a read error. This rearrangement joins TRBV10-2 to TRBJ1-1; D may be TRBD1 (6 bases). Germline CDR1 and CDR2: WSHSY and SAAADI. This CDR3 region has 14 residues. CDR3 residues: CASAGQSLNTEAFF. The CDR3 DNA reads TGCGCCAGCGCTGGACAGTCACTAAACACTGAAGCCTTCTTT.

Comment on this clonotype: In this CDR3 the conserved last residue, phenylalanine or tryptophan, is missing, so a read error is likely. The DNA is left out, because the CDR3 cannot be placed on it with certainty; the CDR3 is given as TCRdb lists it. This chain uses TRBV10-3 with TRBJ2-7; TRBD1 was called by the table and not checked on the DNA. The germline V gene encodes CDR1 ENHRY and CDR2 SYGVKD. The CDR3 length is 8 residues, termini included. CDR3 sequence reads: CAISEGQG.

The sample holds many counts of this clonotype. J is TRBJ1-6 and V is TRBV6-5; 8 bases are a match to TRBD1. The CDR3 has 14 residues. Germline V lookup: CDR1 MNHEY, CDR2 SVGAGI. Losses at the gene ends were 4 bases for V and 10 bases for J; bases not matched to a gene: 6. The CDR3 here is CASSSGTGVSPLHF. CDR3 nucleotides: TGTGCCAGCAGTTCCGGGACAGGAGTCTCACCCCTCCACTTT.

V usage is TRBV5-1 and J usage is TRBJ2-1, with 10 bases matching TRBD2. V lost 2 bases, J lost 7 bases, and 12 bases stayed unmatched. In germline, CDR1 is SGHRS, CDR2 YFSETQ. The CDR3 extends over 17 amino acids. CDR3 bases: TGCGCCAGCAGCTTCTTAATACCAGCGGGAGGGATAAATGAGCAGTTCTTC. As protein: CASSFLIPAGGINEQFF.

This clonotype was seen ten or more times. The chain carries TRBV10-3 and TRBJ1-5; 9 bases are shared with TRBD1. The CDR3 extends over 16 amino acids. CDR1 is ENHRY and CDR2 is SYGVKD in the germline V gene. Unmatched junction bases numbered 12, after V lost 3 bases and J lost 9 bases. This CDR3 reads CAISEIGDRDGGPQHF. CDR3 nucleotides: TGTGCCATCAGTGAAATCGGGGACAGGGACGGGGGGCCCCAGCATTTT.

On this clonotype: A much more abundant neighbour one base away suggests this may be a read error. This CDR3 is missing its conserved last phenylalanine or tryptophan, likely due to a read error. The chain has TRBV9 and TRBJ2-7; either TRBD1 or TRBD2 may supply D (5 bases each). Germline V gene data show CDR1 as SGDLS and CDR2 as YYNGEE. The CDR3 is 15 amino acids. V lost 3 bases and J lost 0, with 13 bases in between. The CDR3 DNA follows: TGTGCCAGCAGCGGGGGGAGCGTTCCCTCCTACGAGCAGTACCTC. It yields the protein CASSGGSVPSYEQYL.

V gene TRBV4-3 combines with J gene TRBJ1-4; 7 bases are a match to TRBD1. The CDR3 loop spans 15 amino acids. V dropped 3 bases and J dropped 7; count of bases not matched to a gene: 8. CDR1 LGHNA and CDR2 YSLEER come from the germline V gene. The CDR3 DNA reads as TGCGCCAGCAGCCATTACAGGGGTAAAGGTGAAAAACTGTTTTTT. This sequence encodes CASSHYRGKGEKLFF.

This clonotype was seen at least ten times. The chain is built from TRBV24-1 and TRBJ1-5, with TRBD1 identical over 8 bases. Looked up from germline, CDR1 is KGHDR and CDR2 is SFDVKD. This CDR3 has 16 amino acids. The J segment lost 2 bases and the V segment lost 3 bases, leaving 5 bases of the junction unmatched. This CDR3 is CATSDDRGRGNQPQHF. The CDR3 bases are TGTGCCACCAGTGATGACAGGGGTCGGGGCAATCAGCCCCAGCATTTT.

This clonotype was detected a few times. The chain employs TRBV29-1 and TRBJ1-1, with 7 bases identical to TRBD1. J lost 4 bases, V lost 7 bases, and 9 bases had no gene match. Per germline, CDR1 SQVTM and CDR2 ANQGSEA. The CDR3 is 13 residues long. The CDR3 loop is CSADRDRGTEAFF. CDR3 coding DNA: TGCAGCGCAGACAGGGATAGGGGCACTGAAGCTTTCTTT.

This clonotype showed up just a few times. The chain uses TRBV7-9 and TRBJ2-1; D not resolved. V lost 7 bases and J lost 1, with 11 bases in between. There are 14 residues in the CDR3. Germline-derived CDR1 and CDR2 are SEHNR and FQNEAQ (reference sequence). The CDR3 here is CASNPDGSYNEQFF. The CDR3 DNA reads TGTGCCAGCAACCCGGACGGTTCCTACAATGAGCAGTTCTTC.

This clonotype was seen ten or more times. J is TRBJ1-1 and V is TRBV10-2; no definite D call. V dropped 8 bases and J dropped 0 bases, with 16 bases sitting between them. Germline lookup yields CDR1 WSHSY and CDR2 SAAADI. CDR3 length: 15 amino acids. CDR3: CASGKKGPMNTEAFF. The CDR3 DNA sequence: TGCGCCAGCGGCAAGAAGGGTCCTATGAACACTGAAGCTTTCTTT.

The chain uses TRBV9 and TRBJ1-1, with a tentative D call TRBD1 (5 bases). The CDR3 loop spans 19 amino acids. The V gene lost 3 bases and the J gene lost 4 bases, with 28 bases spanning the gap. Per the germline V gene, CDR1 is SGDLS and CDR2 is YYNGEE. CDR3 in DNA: TGTGCCAGCAGCGCAAAACAGGACGGACATCCCAGGACACTCACTGAAGCTTTCTTT. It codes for CASSAKQDGHPRTLTEAFF.

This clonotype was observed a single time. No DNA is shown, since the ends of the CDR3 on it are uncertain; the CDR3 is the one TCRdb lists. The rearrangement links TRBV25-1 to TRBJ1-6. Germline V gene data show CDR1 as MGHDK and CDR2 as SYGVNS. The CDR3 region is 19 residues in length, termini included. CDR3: CASSENTSSTSGYNSPLHF.

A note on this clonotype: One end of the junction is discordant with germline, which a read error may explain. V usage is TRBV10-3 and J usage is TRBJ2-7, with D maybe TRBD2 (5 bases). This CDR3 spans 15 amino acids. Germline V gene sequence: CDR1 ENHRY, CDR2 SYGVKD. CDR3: CASSLLRTGSYEQYF. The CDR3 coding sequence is TGTGCCAGCAGTTTGCTCCGGACGGGGTCCTACGAGCAGTACTTC.

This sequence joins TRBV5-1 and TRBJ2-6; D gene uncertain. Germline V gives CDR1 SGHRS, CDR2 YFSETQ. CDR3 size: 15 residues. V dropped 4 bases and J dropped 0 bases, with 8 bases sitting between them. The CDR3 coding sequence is TGCGCCAGCAGCCCCATCGGCTCTGGGGCCAACGTCCTGACTTTC. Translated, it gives CASSPIGSGANVLTF.

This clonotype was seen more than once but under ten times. For the CDR3, the DNA is TGTGCCAGCAGCTTAGCGGTTCGCGGGGGGGCGAACGAGCAGTACTTC. It codes for CASSLAVRGGANEQYF. V usage is TRBV11-1 and J usage is TRBJ2-7; 9 bases are a match to TRBD2. J was trimmed by 5 bases and V by 0 bases; bases with no gene match: 8. This CDR3 has 16 residues. Germline CDR1 is SGHAT and CDR2 is FQDESV (reference sequence).

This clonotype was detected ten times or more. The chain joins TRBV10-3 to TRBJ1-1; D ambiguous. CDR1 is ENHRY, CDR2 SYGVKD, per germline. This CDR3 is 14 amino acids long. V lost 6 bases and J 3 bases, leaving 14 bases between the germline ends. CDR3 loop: CAIRSNTRDTEAFF. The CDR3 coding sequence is TGTGCCATCAGATCTAACACGAGGGACACTGAAGCTTTCTTT.

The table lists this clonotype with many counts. The CDR3: CASSSEAAGRDGYTF. CDR3 coding DNA: TGTGCCAGCAGCTCGGAGGCGGCAGGGCGAGATGGCTACACCTTC. The chain is built from TRBV7-2 and TRBJ1-2, with D possibly being TRBD1 (5 bases). Germline assignment: CDR1 SGHTA and CDR2 FQGNSA. V was shortened by 4 bases and J by 6 bases, with 18 bases between the two germline ends. The CDR3 contains 15 residues.

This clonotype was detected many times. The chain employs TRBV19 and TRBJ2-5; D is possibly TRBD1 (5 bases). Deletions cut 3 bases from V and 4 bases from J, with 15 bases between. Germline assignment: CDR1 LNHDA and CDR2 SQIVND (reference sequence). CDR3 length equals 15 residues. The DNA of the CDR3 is TGTGCCAGTAGTATCGTAGGGGCGCGAGGAGAGACCCAGTACTTC. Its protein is CASSIVGARGETQYF.